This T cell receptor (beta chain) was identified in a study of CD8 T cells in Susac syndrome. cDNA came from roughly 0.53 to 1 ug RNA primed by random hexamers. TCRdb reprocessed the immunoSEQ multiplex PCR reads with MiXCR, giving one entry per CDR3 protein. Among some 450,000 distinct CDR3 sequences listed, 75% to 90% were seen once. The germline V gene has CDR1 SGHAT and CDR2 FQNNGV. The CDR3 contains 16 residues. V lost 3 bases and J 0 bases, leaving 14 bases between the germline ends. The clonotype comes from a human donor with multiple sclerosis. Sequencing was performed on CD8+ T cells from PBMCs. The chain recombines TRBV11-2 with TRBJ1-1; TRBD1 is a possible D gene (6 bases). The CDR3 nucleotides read TGTGCCAGCAGCTTGGTCCACAGGGCTATGAACACTGAAGCTTTCTTT. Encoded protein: CASSLVHRAMNTEAFF.